Reported below is one T cell receptor (beta chain). As yet, its antigen is unknown. The data stem from a study of blood T cells in healthy people across ages. General study points: A roughly linear age-dependent decrease characterized TCR beta diversity per million T cells.

Combining a sample-barcoded 5' primer with a J-beta primer mix, a second PCR ran for roughly 7 to 12 cycles. Each cDNA molecule carried a tag from a template-switch adaptor that contained 12 random nucleotides. A single record per CDR3 protein comes from TCRdb applying MiXCR to the 5' RACE reads. The sample has roughly 2 million distinct CDR3 sequences, just under 50% seen once; the top ten hold less than 2.5%. The donors, all healthy, were Caucasians living in Russia, aged roughly 6 to 90. Sequencing was performed on blood. This TCR derives from a woman aged 35 to 49 in good health.

The CDR3 is CASSPWTVLLLDEQYF. CDR3 sequence (DNA): TGTGCCAGCAGCCCGTGGACGGTACTCCTTCTCGACGAGCAGTACTTC. V is TRBV6-2 or TRBV6-3 and J is TRBJ2-7; D remains unclear. Germline V gene lookup returns CDR1 MNHEY and CDR2 SVGEGT. With 6 bases removed from V and 5 bases from J, the gap between germline ends came to 23 bases. The CDR3 extends over 16 amino acids.